The entry that follows covers one TCR beta chain sequence. Its antigen is unidentified. The record originates from a study of shared clonotypes between healthy human individuals. Study background: The study used three CD4 naive, three CD4 memory, two CD8 naive and one CD8 memory plate per donor. Whole-study findings and limits: There were few donors, and this limited the genetic and exposure-history diversity represented.

Germline lookup yields CDR1 LNHDA and CDR2 SQIVND (reference sequence). CDR3 length equals 14 residues. Trimming removed 3 bases from V and 8 bases from J; junction bases left unmatched: 6. At deep level, the assay was performed. Each replicate PCR on the sorted subsets used 200 to 250 ng DNA (approximately 33,000 T cell genomes). Assay used: immunoSEQ multiplex PCR; TCRdb lists only in-frame clones, some missing. The data contain fewer than 1.8 million clones, approximately 98.5% of them singletons. The chain combines TRBV19 with TRBJ1-4; 7 nucleotides align to TRBD1. The source material was naive CD4+ T cells sorted from blood. Described subset: CD45RA+ positively selected. This clonotype was obtained from a man aged 30-40 years in good health. The CDR3 loop is CASSMGTVGEKLFF. The CDR3 DNA sequence: TGTGCCAGTAGTATGGGGACAGTGGGGGAAAAACTGTTTTTT.